The entry below gives a single T cell receptor beta chain sequence along with its context. Its antigen is not identified. This sample was taken from a study of vaccination and CD4 T cells after COVID-19. An Oncomine TCR Beta short-read assay was used to sequence the DNA from cultured CD4+ T cells. One entry per CDR3 protein, called by TCRdb with MiXCR from the PCR reads. The sample lists 15,000 or so distinct CDR3 sequences, about 63% occurring once. This CDR3 contains 14 residues. V lost 3 bases and J 7 bases, leaving 13 bases between the germline ends. Germline assignment: CDR1 MDHEN and CDR2 SYDVKM. The treatment denotes: approximately nine-day PBMC culture with coronavirus spike peptide pools or control peptides (ViraFEST assay).

The sequencing input was CD4+ T cells from blood, cultured in vitro. The gene calls are TRBV28 and TRBJ1-5; D unclear. This receptor was taken from a human donor who had recovered from COVID-19. CDR3 nucleotide sequence: TGTGCCAGCAGTTTGCCGAATTTTTGGCAGCCCCAGCATTTT. Protein product: CASSLPNFWQPQHF.